In its sample, the clone carrying this T cell receptor beta chain was seen many times. Its antigen is still unknown. The CDR3 runs to 24 residues. Germline loops: CDR1 SQVTM, CDR2 ANQGSEA. Trimming removed 0 bases at V and 6 bases at J, with 42 bases between. The data are from a study of T-cell reconstitution after alpha-beta-depleted transplantation in children. Overall study results and limits: Several patients had high TCRbeta diversity at day 60; it came from surviving recipient T cells and thymic progenitors.

Unique molecular identifiers were built into the TCRbeta library. MiXCR, run by TCRdb on the PCR reads, gives a single entry per CDR3 protein. The data show more than 500,000 distinct CDR3 sequences, 11% seen once. The V call is TRBV29-1, the J call TRBJ2-1; tentatively, D is TRBD2 (11 bases). The receptor was isolated from a female patient under 10 years old who had a stem cell transplant for aplastic anemia, so the T cells may come from the graft donor. This material consisted of PBMCs, mostly from graft donor cells, taken 180 days after TCRalphabeta/CD19-depleted stem cell transplant. CDR3 residues: CSVEDLSDRGSGTGTSGACNEQFF. The CDR3 DNA reads TGCAGCGTTGAAGACCTCTCGGACAGGGGGAGCGGAACCGGGACTAGCGGAGCGTGCAATGAGCAGTTCTTC.